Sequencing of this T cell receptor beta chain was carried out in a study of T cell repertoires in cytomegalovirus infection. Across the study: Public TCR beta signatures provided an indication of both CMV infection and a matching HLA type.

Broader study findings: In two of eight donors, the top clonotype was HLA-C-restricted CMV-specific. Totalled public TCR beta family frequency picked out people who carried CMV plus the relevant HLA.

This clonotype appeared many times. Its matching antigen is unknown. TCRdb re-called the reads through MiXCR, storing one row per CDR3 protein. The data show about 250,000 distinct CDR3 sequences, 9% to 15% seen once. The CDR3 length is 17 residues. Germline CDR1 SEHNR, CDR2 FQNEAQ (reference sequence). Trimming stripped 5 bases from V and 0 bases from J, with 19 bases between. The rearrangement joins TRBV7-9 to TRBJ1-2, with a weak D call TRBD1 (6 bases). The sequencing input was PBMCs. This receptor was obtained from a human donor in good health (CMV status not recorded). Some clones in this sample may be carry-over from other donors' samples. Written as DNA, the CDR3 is TGTGCCAGCAGCCGTCACATCGGACAGTTAGCTAACTATGGCTACACCTTC. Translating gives CASSRHIGQLANYGYTF.